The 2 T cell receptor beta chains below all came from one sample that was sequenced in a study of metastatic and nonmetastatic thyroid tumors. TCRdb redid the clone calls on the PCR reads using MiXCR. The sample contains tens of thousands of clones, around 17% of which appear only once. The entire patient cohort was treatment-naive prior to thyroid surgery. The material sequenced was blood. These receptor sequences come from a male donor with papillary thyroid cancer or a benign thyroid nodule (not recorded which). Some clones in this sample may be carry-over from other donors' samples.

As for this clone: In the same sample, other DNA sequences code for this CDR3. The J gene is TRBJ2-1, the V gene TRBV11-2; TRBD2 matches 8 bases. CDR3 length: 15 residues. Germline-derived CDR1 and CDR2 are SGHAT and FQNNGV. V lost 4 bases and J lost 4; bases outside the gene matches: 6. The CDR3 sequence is CASSSGLARYNEQFF. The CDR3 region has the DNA TGTGCCAGCAGCTCAGGACTAGCAAGGTACAATGAGCAGTTCTTC.

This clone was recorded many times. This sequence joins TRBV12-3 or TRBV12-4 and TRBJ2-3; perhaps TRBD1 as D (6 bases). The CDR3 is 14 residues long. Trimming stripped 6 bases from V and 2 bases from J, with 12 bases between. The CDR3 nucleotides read TGTGCCAGCAGCCTGACAGGCCACACAGATACGCAGTATTTT. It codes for CASSLTGHTDTQYF.